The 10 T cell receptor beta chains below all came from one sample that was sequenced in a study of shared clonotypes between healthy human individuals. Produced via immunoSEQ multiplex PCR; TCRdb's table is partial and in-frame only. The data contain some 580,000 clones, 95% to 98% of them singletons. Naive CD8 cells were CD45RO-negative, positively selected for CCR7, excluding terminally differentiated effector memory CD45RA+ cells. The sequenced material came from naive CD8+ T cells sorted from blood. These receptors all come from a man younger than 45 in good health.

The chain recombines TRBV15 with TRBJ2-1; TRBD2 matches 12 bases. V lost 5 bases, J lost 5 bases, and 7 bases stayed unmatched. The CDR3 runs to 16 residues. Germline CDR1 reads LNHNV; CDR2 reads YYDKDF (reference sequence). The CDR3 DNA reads TGTGCCACCAGCGGGCAACTAGCGGGAGGAGACAATGAGCAGTTCTTC. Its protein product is CATSGQLAGGDNEQFF.

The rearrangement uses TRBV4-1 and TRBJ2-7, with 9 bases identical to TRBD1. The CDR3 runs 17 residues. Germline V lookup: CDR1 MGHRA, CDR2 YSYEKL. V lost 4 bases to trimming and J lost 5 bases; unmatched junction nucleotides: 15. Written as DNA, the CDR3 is TGCGCCAGCAGCCCATCTTGGCCCGGGACAGGGTTTCACGAGCAGTACTTC. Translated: CASSPSWPGTGFHEQYF.

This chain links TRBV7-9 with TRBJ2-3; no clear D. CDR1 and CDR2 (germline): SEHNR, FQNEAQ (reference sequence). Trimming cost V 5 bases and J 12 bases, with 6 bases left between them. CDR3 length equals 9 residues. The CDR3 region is CASSPRQYF. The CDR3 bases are TGTGCCAGCAGCCCGCGTCAGTATTTT.

The CDR3 bases are TGTGCCAGCTACCTAGAGGGAGTTACCGGGGAGCTGTTTTTT. This codes for CASYLEGVTGELFF. This chain joins TRBV6-6 and TRBJ2-2; maybe TRBD2 (5 bases). This CDR3 spans 14 amino acids. Between the trimmed V and J ends, which lost 8 bases and 5 bases, there was a span of 15 bases. Looked up from germline, CDR1 is MNHNY and CDR2 is SVGAGI (reference sequence).

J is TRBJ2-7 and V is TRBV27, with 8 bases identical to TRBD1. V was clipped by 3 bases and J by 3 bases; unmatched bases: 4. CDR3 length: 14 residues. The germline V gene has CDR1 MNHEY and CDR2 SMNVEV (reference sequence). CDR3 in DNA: TGTGCCAGCAGTTTCAGGGGGCGCGTCTACGAGCAGTACTTC. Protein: CASSFRGRVYEQYF.

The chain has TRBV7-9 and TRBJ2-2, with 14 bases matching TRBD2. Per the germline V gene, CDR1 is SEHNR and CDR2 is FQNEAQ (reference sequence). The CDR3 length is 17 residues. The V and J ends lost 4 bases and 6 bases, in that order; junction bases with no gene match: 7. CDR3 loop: CASSSGTSGSRAGELFF. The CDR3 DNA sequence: TGTGCCAGCAGCTCAGGGACTAGCGGGAGTCGGGCCGGGGAGCTGTTTTTT.

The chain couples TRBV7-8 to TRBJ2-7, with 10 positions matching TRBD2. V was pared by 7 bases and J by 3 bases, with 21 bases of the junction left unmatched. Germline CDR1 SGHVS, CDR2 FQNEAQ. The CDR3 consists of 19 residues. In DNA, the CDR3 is TGTGCCAGCACCCGAGACCCACTCACTGACCTAGCGGGGGACTACGAGCAGTACTTC. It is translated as CASTRDPLTDLAGDYEQYF.

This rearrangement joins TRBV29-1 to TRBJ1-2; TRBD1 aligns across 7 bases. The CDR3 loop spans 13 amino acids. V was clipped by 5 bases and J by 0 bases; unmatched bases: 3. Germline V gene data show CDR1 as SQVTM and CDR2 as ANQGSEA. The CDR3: CSVPTGTNYGYTF. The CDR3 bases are TGCAGCGTTCCGACAGGGACTAACTATGGCTACACCTTC.

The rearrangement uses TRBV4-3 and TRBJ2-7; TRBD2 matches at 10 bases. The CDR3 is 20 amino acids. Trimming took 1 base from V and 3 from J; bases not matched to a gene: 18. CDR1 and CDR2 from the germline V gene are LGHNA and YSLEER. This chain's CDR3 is CASSQATRPTTSGNIYEQYF. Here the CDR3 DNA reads TGCGCCAGCAGCCAAGCGACCCGCCCAACAACTAGCGGGAATATCTACGAGCAGTACTTC.

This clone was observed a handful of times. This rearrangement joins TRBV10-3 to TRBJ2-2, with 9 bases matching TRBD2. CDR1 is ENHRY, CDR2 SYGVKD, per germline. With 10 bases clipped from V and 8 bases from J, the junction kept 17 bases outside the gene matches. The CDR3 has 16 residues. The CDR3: CATSRLAETSRGELFF. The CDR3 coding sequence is TGTGCCACCTCAAGACTAGCGGAGACCTCTAGGGGGGAGCTGTTTTTT.